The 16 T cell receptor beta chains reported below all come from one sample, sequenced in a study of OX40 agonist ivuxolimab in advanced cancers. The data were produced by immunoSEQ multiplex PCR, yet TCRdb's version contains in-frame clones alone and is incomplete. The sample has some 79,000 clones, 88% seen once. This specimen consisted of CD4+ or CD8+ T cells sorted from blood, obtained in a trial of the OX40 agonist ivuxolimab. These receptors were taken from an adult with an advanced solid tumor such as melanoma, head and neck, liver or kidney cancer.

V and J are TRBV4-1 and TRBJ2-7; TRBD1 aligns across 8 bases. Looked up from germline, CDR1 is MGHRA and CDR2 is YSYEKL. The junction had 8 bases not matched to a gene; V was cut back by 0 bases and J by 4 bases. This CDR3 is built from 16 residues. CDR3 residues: CASSQDWQGAWYEQYF. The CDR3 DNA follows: TGCGCCAGCAGCCAAGACTGGCAGGGGGCTTGGTACGAGCAGTACTTC.

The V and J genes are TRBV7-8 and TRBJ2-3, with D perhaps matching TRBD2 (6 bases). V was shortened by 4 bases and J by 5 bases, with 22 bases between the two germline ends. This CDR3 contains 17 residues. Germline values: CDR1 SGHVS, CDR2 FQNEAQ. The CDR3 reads CASSSPWGRLGEDTQYF. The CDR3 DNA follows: TGTGCCAGCAGCTCCCCTTGGGGGAGGTTGGGGGAAGATACGCAGTATTTT. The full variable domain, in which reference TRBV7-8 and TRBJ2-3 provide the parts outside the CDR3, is GAGVSQSPRYKVAKRGQDVALRCDPISGHVSLFWYQQALGQGPEFLTYFQNEAQLDKSGLPSDRFFAERPEGSVSTLKIQRTQQEDSAVYLCASSSPWGRLGEDTQYFGPGTRLTVL.

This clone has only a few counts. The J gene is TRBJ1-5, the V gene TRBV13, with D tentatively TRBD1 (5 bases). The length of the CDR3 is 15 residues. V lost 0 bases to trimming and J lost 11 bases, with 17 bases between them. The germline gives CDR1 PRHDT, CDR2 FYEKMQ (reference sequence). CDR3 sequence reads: CASSLGGQGLPAQHF. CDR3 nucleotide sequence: TGTGCCAGCAGCTTAGGAGGGCAGGGTCTTCCCGCCCAGCATTTT.

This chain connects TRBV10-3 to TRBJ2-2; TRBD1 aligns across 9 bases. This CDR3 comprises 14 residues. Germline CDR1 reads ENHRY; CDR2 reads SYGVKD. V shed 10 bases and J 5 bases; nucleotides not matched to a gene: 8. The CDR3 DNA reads TGTGCCACTCAGGGACAGGGTGAGACCGGGGAGCTGTTTTTT. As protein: CATQGQGETGELFF.

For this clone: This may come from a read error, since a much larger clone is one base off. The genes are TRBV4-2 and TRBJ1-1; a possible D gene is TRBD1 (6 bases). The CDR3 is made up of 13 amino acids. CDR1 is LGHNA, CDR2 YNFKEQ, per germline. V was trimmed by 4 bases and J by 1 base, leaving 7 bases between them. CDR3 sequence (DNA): TGTGCCAGCAGCCTACAGGGGAACACTGAAGCTTTCTTT. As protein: CASSLQGNTEAFF.

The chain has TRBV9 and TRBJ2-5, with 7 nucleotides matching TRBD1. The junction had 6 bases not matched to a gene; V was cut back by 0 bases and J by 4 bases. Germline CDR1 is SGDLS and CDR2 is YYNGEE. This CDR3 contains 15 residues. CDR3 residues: CASSVAVTGIETQYF. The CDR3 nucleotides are TGTGCCAGCAGCGTAGCCGTGACAGGGATAGAGACCCAGTACTTC.

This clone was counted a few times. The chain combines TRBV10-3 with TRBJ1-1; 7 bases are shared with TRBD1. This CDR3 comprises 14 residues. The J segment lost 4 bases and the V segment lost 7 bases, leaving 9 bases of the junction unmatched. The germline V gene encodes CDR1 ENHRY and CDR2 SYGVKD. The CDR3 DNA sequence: TGTGCCATCAATCGACAGGGAAGGGGCACTGAAGCTTTCTTT. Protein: CAINRQGRGTEAFF.

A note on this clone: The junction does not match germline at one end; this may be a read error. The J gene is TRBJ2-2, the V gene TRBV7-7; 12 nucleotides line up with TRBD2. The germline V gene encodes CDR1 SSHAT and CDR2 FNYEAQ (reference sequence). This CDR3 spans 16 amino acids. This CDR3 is CASSPGPSGRGGELFF. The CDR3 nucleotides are TGTGCTAGCAGCCCAGGCCCTAGCGGGAGGGGCGGGGAGCTGTTTTTT.

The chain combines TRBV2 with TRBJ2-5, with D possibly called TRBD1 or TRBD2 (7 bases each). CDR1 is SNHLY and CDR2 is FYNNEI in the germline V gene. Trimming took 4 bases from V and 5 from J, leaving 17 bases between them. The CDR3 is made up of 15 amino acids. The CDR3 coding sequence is TGTGCCAGCAGTGTATCTGGGCAGGGGGGGGAGACCCAGTACTTC. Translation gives CASSVSGQGGETQYF.

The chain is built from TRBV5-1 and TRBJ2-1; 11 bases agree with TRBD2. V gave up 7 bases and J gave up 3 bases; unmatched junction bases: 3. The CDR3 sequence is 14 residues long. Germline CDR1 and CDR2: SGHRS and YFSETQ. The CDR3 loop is CASFLAGGYNEQFF. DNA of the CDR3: TGCGCCAGCTTCCTAGCGGGAGGCTACAATGAGCAGTTCTTC.

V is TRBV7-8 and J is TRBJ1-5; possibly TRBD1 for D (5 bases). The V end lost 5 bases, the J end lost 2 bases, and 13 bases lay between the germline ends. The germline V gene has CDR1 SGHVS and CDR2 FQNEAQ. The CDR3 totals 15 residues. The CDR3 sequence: CASSHRQRGNQPQHF. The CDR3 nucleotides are TGTGCCAGCAGCCATCGACAGAGAGGCAATCAGCCCCAGCATTTT.

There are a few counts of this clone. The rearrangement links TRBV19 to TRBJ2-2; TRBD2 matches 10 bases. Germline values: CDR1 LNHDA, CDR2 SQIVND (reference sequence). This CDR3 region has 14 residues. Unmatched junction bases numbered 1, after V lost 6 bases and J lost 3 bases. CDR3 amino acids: CASRLAGDTGELFF. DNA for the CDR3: TGTGCCAGTAGGCTAGCGGGAGACACCGGGGAGCTGTTTTTT.

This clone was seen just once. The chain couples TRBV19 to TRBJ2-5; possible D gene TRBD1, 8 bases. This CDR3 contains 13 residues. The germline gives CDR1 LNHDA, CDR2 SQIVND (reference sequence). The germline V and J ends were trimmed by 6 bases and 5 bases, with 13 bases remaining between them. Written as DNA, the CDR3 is TGTGCCAGTAGCGAACAGGGGGGGGAGACCCAGTACTTC. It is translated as CASSEQGGETQYF.

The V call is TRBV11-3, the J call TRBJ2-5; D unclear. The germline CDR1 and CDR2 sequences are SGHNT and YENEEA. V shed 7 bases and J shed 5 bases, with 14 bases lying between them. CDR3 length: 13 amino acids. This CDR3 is CASTPGESETQYF. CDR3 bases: TGTGCCAGCACCCCCGGAGAAAGCGAGACCCAGTACTTC.

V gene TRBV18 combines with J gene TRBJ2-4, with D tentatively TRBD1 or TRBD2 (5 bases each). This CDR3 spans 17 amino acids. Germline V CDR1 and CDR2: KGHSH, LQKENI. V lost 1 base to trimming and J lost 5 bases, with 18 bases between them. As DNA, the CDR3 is TGTGCCAGCTCACCACTGAGCTCGTCAGGGCGGGAAAACATTCAGTACTTC. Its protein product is CASSPLSSSGRENIQYF.

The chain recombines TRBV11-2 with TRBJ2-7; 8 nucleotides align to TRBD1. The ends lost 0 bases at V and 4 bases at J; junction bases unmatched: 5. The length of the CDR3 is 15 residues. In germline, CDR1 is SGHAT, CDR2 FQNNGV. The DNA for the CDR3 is TGTGCCAGCAGCTTAGATCCAGGGGGCTATTACGAGCAGTACTTC. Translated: CASSLDPGGYYEQYF. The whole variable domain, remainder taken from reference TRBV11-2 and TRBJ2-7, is EAGVAQSPRYKIIEKRQSVAFWCNPISGHATLYWYQQILGQGPKLLIQFQNNGVVDDSQLPKDRFSAERLKGVDSTLKIQPAKLEDSAVYLCASSLDPGGYYEQYFGPGTRLTVT.